This T cell receptor beta chain stems from a study of technical replicates of blood from a handful of donors (dated 2017 in TCRdb). Looking up the germline V gene (reference sequence) yields CDR1 SGHKS and CDR2 YYEKEE. The trim is 3 bases for V and 0 bases for J, with a gap of 9 bases between the germline ends. From the cysteine through the phenylalanine, the CDR3 covers 14 amino acids. Only CDR3 DNA is held: 42 bases, read in frame from base 1. About this clone itself: The clone's antigen remains unknown. There are no base qualities to consult, and no much larger clone falls within one base.

Library generation was performed with the immunoSEQ multiplex PCR assay. The table was pulled from immuneACCESS by TCRdb, which kept in-frame rearrangements only. Such tables lose some clones; where checked, under half of the loss comes from unresolved V genes, and the rest has no known cause. The sample table records 65,000 to 95,000 clones; more than 95% of these occur just once. Clones ranked in the top ten supply around 0.15% of the sample. The sequencing sample was made of T cells isolated from PBMCs. This clonotype was obtained from a human donor in good health. The V gene is TRBV5-5 and the J gene is TRBJ1-1, with a weak D call of TRBD1 (5 bases match). The CDR3 in this case is CASSYAGMNTEAFF. The DNA sequence is TGTGCCAGCAGCTATGCAGGGATGAACACTGAAGCTTTCTTT.